One sample yielded the 25 T cell receptor beta chains listed below, sequenced in a study of T cell repertoires in cytomegalovirus infection. One entry per CDR3 protein results from TCRdb running MiXCR on the reads. The sample shows roughly 500,000 distinct CDR3 sequences, about 15% of them seen only once. Specimen: CD8+ T cells from PBMCs. Receptors were obtained from a human donor in good health (CMV status not recorded). Some clones in this sample may be carry-over from other donors' samples.

This clonotype was seen at least ten times. The chain employs TRBV7-6 and TRBJ1-6; a possible D gene is TRBD1 (6 bases). This CDR3 is 15 amino acids long. The germline V and J ends were trimmed by 1 base and 7 bases, with 11 bases remaining between them. The germline gives CDR1 SGHVS, CDR2 FNYEAQ. The CDR3 region has the DNA TGTGCCAGCAGCTTAGAGGGGGGTTTGAATTCACCCCTCCACTTT. Translating it yields CASSLEGGLNSPLHF.

Concerning this clonotype itself: A much larger clone lies one base from this, so it may be a read error. The CDR3 nucleotides read TGCAGTGCCCCACCGGGCGGAGGGGGTCTGGAAGAGACCCAGTACTTC. Amino acids: CSAPPGGGGLEETQYF. This sequence joins TRBV20-1 and TRBJ2-5; either TRBD1 or TRBD2 may fit D (6 bases each). This CDR3 is built from 16 residues. Germline V gene sequence: CDR1 DFQATT, CDR2 SNEGSKA (reference sequence). The V end was cut by 6 bases, the J end by 3 bases, with 23 bases between.

V gene TRBV7-9 combines with J gene TRBJ1-1, with a tentative D call TRBD1 (6 bases). Trimming left V 5 bases short and J 5 bases short, with 15 bases between. Germline V gives CDR1 SEHNR, CDR2 FQNEAQ (reference sequence). The CDR3 is made up of 14 amino acids. For the CDR3, the DNA is TGTGCCAGCAGCGCACAGGGATTAGAGACTGAAGCTTTCTTT. It is translated as CASSAQGLETEAFF. Looking up the rest from reference TRBV7-9 and TRBJ1-1 gives the full variable domain: DTGVSQNPRHKITKRGQNVTFRCDPISEHNRLYWYRQTLGQGPEFLTYFQNEAQLEKSRLLSDRFSAERPKGSFSTLEIQRTEQGDSAMYLCASSAQGLETEAFFGQGTRLTVV.

There are many counts of this clonotype. The chain employs TRBV27 and TRBJ1-5, with 8 bases that match TRBD1. After removal of 2 bases from V and 1 base from J, the junction contained 4 bases not matched to a gene. This CDR3 comprises 16 residues. Germline V gene lookup returns CDR1 MNHEY and CDR2 SMNVEV (reference sequence). The CDR3 DNA is TGTGCCAGCAGTTTACAGGGGGCGGGAAGCAATCAGCCCCAGCATTTT. Protein: CASSLQGAGSNQPQHF.

The chain employs TRBV2 and TRBJ2-1, with TRBD2 matching 14 bases. CDR1 is SNHLY and CDR2 is FYNNEI in the germline V gene. This CDR3 is 17 amino acids long. V lost 9 bases, J lost 2 bases, and 9 bases stayed unmatched. The CDR3 DNA reads TGTGCCAGGAGAGGACTAGCGGGGGGACAGACCTACAATGAGCAGTTCTTC. Translating it yields CARRGLAGGQTYNEQFF.

This clonotype has a handful of counts. This chain uses TRBV7-9 with TRBJ2-7; tentatively, D is TRBD2 (6 bases). Germline V gives CDR1 SEHNR, CDR2 FQNEAQ (reference sequence). The CDR3 is made up of 15 amino acids. Trimming pared 3 bases from V and 1 base from J, leaving 13 bases between. The CDR3 nucleotides are TGTGCCAGCAGCTTGCGGGACGGACAATCCTACGAGCAGTACTTC. As protein: CASSLRDGQSYEQYF.

This clonotype was recorded a few times. V gene TRBV27 combines with J gene TRBJ2-5, with 7 nucleotides matching TRBD2. With V trimmed by 4 bases and J by 1 base, 6 bases remained unmatched. Germline CDR1 reads MNHEY; CDR2 reads SMNVEV (reference sequence). This CDR3 region has 15 residues. The DNA for the CDR3 is TGTGCCAGCAGTTCGGGGGGAGTGATCCAAGAGACCCAGTACTTC. Protein sequence: CASSSGGVIQETQYF.

This clonotype was seen ten or more times. This sequence joins TRBV7-9 and TRBJ2-7; 8 bases are a match to TRBD2. V lost 3 bases to trimming and J lost 5 bases; unmatched junction nucleotides: 6. This CDR3 is 14 amino acids long. The V gene's germline CDR1 is SEHNR and CDR2 FQNEAQ (reference sequence). CDR3 amino acids: CASSLASGYDEQYF. The DNA of the CDR3 is TGTGCCAGCAGCTTGGCTAGCGGGTACGACGAGCAGTACTTC.

The J gene is TRBJ2-3, the V gene TRBV24-1; 8 bases line up with TRBD1. The CDR3 consists of 15 residues. Trimming removed 7 bases from V and 4 bases from J; junction bases left unmatched: 9. Germline CDR1 reads KGHDR; CDR2 reads SFDVKD. The CDR3 sequence is CATSDRTGLADTQYF. The CDR3 DNA is TGTGCCACCAGCGACAGGACAGGGCTTGCAGATACGCAGTATTTT.

The rearrangement links TRBV19 to TRBJ2-1; D is possibly TRBD1 (6 bases). The germline V gene encodes CDR1 LNHDA and CDR2 SQIVND (reference sequence). This CDR3 contains 13 residues. V lost 8 bases to trimming and J lost 4 bases, with 12 bases between them. CDR3 nucleotide sequence: TGTGCCAGTCTGTCCGGGACATACAATGAGCAGTTCTTC. Its protein product is CASLSGTYNEQFF.

The rearrangement joins TRBV27 to TRBJ1-5; D is undetermined. The CDR3 extends over 14 amino acids. Trimming removed 4 bases at V and 1 base at J, with 8 bases between. Germline values: CDR1 MNHEY, CDR2 SMNVEV (reference sequence). The CDR3: CASSWSGSNQPQHF. The CDR3 coding sequence is TGTGCCAGCAGTTGGTCCGGGAGCAATCAGCCCCAGCATTTT.

This clonotype has ten or more counts. The chain combines TRBV7-8 with TRBJ2-1; D assignment may be TRBD1 or TRBD2 (6 bases each). The CDR3 has 15 residues. V was shortened by 1 base and J by 2 bases, with 9 bases between the two germline ends. CDR1 SGHVS and CDR2 FQNEAQ come from the germline V gene. CDR3 protein: CASSLERGAYNEQFF. The CDR3 DNA reads TGTGCCAGCAGCTTAGAAAGGGGGGCCTACAATGAGCAGTTCTTC.

The chain links TRBV20-1 to TRBJ2-7, with unresolved D. Germline-derived CDR1 and CDR2 are DFQATT and SNEGSKA (reference sequence). There are 16 residues in the CDR3. Trimming cost V 0 bases and J 1 base, with 16 bases left between them. This chain's CDR3 is CSARDVITAESYEQYF. The CDR3 DNA reads as TGCAGTGCTAGAGATGTTATAACAGCTGAGTCCTACGAGCAGTACTTC.

A note on this clonotype: Since a much larger clone is just one base distant, this may be a read error. The chain has TRBV7-4 and TRBJ2-7, with D possibly being TRBD1 (7 bases). CDR3 length: 15 residues. Germline CDR1 SGHVT, CDR2 SQSDAQ. CDR3 protein: CVSSLAVTGSNEQYF. The CDR3 coding sequence is TGTGTCAGCAGCTTAGCGGTGACAGGGTCGAACGAGCAGTACTTC.

In this sample, this clonotype turned up many times. This chain uses TRBV7-9 with TRBJ2-2; D is uncertain. This CDR3 has 15 residues. Trimming removed 0 bases from V and 2 bases from J, with 7 bases in between. Germline V lookup: CDR1 SEHNR, CDR2 FQNEAQ (reference sequence). Written as DNA, the CDR3 is TGTGCCAGCAGCTTAGCGTCTGGAAACACCGGGGAGCTGTTTTTT. Amino acid sequence: CASSLASGNTGELFF.

The count of this clonotype is one. Without the conserved terminal phenylalanine or tryptophan, this CDR3 likely stems from a read error. The chain joins TRBV9 to TRBJ2-1; no clear D. Germline CDR1 SGDLS, CDR2 YYNGEE. The V gene lost 2 bases and the J gene lost 13 bases, with 13 bases spanning the gap. The length of the CDR3 is 12 residues. CDR3 bases: TGTGCCAGCAGCGTGTTGGGTGGCCTACAGTTCTTA. It yields the protein CASSVLGGLQFL.

A remark on this clonotype: One end of the junction is discordant with germline, which a read error may explain. The CDR3 DNA is TGTGCAAGCAGCGGCCGGTACTTATCCTACGAGCAGTACTTC. It is translated as CASSGRYLSYEQYF. The chain carries TRBV11-2 and TRBJ2-7, with a possible D match to TRBD2 (5 bases). CDR1 is SGHAT and CDR2 is FQNNGV in the germline V gene. CDR3 length: 14 residues.

This chain joins TRBV29-1 and TRBJ2-1; D might be TRBD1 (6 bases). With 0 bases removed from V and 4 bases from J, the gap between germline ends came to 16 bases. Germline CDR1 and CDR2: SQVTM and ANQGSEA. The CDR3 sequence is 16 residues long. The CDR3 DNA reads as TGCAGCGTTGAAGATCGGCTCTTGGGGGCGTACAATGAGCAGTTCTTC. It specifies CSVEDRLLGAYNEQFF.

In regard to this clonotype: This sequence may be a read error, since a much larger clone differs from it by one base. This is likely a read error, given that the CDR3 carries no conserved phenylalanine or tryptophan at its end. The chain combines TRBV7-9 with TRBJ1-2, with D tentatively TRBD1 (6 bases). V was shortened by 1 base and J by 6 bases, with 15 bases between the two germline ends. The CDR3 is made up of 15 amino acids. Germline V gene lookup returns CDR1 SEHNR and CDR2 FQNEAQ (reference sequence). The CDR3 coding sequence is TGTGCCAGCAGCTTAGAGCAGGGACAAGGGAATGGCTACACCTAC. Residues: CASSLEQGQGNGYTY.

The chain recombines TRBV6-9 with TRBJ1-1; a weak D match, TRBD1 (5 bases). Germline V lookup: CDR1 MNHGY, CDR2 SVAAGI. The CDR3 consists of 11 residues. Trimming shortened V by 5 bases and J by 11 bases, and 12 bases separated the two germline ends. CDR3 sequence reads: CASSPGRGAFF. The DNA of the CDR3 is TGTGCCAGCAGTCCAGGGCGTGGCGCTTTCTTT.

This clonotype has a count of ten or more. The rearrangement joins TRBV7-8 to TRBJ1-1, with D tentatively TRBD1 (6 bases). Looked up from germline, CDR1 is SGHVS and CDR2 is FQNEAQ. Trimming shortened V by 3 bases and J by 4 bases, and 12 bases separated the two germline ends. The CDR3 sequence is 14 residues long. The chain's CDR3 is CASSLTGFTTEAFF. Written as DNA, the CDR3 is TGTGCCAGCAGCTTGACAGGTTTCACCACTGAAGCTTTCTTT.

Many counts were recorded for this clonotype. V gene TRBV11-2 combines with J gene TRBJ2-3; D may match TRBD1 or TRBD2 (5 bases each). Germline assignment: CDR1 SGHAT and CDR2 FQNNGV. This CDR3 has 15 residues. The V end was cut by 6 bases, the J end by 0 bases, with 13 bases between. The CDR3 loop reads CASSLPGRSTDTQYF. The CDR3 DNA follows: TGTGCCAGCAGTCTGCCGGGACGGAGCACAGATACGCAGTATTTT.

The chain has TRBV12-5 and TRBJ2-7; the D is unclear. Per the germline V gene, CDR1 is LGHNT and CDR2 is FRNRAP. The V and J ends lost 7 bases and 3 bases respectively, with 16 bases between them. The CDR3 is made up of 14 amino acids. The CDR3 loop is CASVGLGSYYEQYF. The CDR3 DNA reads as TGTGCTAGTGTCGGCCTTGGCAGCTACTACGAGCAGTACTTC.

This clonotype has more than one count but fewer than ten. This rearrangement joins TRBV4-1 to TRBJ1-1; no firm D call. V lost 0 bases and J 6 bases, leaving 11 bases between the germline ends. Germline-derived CDR1 and CDR2 are MGHRA and YSYEKL. The CDR3 is made up of 14 amino acids. CDR3 DNA: TGCGCCAGCAGCCAAGAAAAGTCGTACCCTGAAGCTTTCTTT. Translated, it gives CASSQEKSYPEAFF.

The sample holds many counts of this clonotype. The CDR3 sequence: CAISPGLAGGEPRNEQFF. CDR3 sequence (DNA): TGTGCCATCAGTCCGGGACTAGCGGGAGGTGAGCCCAGGAATGAGCAGTTCTTC. This chain uses TRBV10-3 with TRBJ2-1; 15 bases agree with TRBD2. Germline V gives CDR1 ENHRY, CDR2 SYGVKD. Losses at the gene ends were 5 bases for V and 7 bases for J; bases not matched to a gene: 12. The CDR3 totals 18 residues.